This T cell receptor beta chain stems from a study of CD8+CD57+ T cells in acquired aplastic anemia. Study-wide findings and caveats: Significant differences in CD8+ Simpson's diversity were not observed between patients and controls.

V lost 0 bases and J 6 bases, leaving 12 bases between the germline ends. The CDR3 is 13 amino acids. The V gene's germline CDR1 is SQVTM and CDR2 ANQGSEA. The authors sequenced patients whose flow cytometry had shown CD8+CD57+ cell expansion. It was genomic DNA that served as the template for profiling TCR beta VDJ and CDR3. Each CDR3 protein is one row after TCRdb ran MiXCR on the reads. The sample lists about 180,000 distinct CDR3 sequences; around 50% were seen once. This clonotype was counted many times. Its antigen is undetermined. The rearrangement links TRBV29-1 to TRBJ2-7; D remains ambiguous. Specimen: sorted CD4+, CD8+, or CD8+CD57+ T cells (not recorded which) from PBMCs. The TCR comes from a human donor with aplastic anemia. The CDR3 loop is CSVEDEPRREQYF. CDR3 nucleotide sequence: TGCAGCGTTGAAGATGAGCCCCGGCGCGAGCAGTACTTC.